This TCR beta chain was profiled in a study of cytomegalovirus exposure and HLA in healthy donors. Overall study context: The approximately 670 first-cohort repertoires shared a platform with the 120 or so validation repertoires, as reported in a later analysis.

Only in-frame clones appear in the TCRdb table, and some are missing; sequencing was by immunoSEQ multiplex PCR. This repertoire shows hundreds of thousands of clones, around 87% found once; its top ten account for less than 3%. From the roughly 120-subject validation cohort, which was separate from the approximately 700-subject first cohort, the donors were drawn. The CDR3 is made up of 16 amino acids. Study findings and constraints: Across donors, most TCRs were seen rarely, yet some public ones were widespread. Researchers catalogued roughly 150 TCR beta chains as cytomegalovirus-associated.

On this clone itself: The antigen remains unidentified.

The J gene is TRBJ1-2, the V gene TRBV21-1. TRBV21-1 is shown as a pseudogene. The TCR originated in a young man in good health and CMV-seronegative. Material: PBMCs. The CDR3 bases are TGTGCCAGCAGCGGCCTCGACGGAGACGTTAACTATGGCTACACCTTC. Translating it yields CASSGLDGDVNYGYTF.